Each of the 5 T cell receptor beta chains below was sequenced from the same sample in a study of technical replicates of blood from several donors. Sequenced by immunoSEQ multiplex PCR; TCRdb stores in-frame clones only, minus some. The sample has about 14,000 clones, approximately 81% seen once; the top ten hold 12%. The sequenced sample consisted of PBMCs. The receptors were gathered from a human donor in good health.

The chain recombines TRBV5-1 with TRBJ1-2; TRBD1 matches 8 bases. Germline-derived CDR1 and CDR2 are SGHRS and YFSETQ. Unmatched junction bases numbered 3, after V lost 2 bases and J lost 3 bases. The CDR3 extends over 14 amino acids. The CDR3 DNA is TGCGCCAGCAGCTTTGAGGGACAGGACTATGGCTACACCTTC. Translation: CASSFEGQDYGYTF.

This sequence joins TRBV28 and TRBJ2-7, with TRBD2 matching over 9 bases. The length of the CDR3 is 17 residues. After removal of 4 bases from V and 2 bases from J, the junction contained 12 bases not matched to a gene. Germline assignment: CDR1 MDHEN and CDR2 SYDVKM. The CDR3 is CASSSPLLAGPTYEQYF. CDR3 DNA sequence: TGTGCCAGCAGTTCCCCCTTACTAGCGGGTCCAACCTACGAGCAGTACTTC.

The V and J genes are TRBV2 and TRBJ2-4; perhaps TRBD2 as D (6 bases). This CDR3 has 15 residues. The germline gives CDR1 SNHLY, CDR2 FYNNEI. V lost 7 bases and J lost 0, with 13 bases in between. The CDR3: CASKGTQIAKNIQYF. The CDR3 bases are TGTGCCAGCAAAGGGACTCAGATAGCCAAAAACATTCAGTACTTC.

V usage is TRBV7-3 and J usage is TRBJ2-4; 8 nucleotides line up with TRBD2. V lost 5 bases to trimming and J lost 0 bases; unmatched junction nucleotides: 9. Looked up from germline, CDR1 is SGHTA and CDR2 is FQGTGA. This CDR3 is built from 17 residues. The CDR3 protein is CASSPGGGAEAKNIQYF. As DNA, the CDR3 is TGTGCCAGCAGCCCGGGAGGGGGGGCTGAAGCCAAAAACATTCAGTACTTC.

V is TRBV7-2 and J is TRBJ2-5; D uncertain. The length of the CDR3 is 11 residues. CDR1 is SGHTA and CDR2 is FQGNSA in the germline V gene. Trimming left V 5 bases short and J 2 bases short, with 3 bases between. CDR3: CASSPQETQYF. Written as DNA, the CDR3 is TGTGCCAGCAGCCCTCAAGAGACCCAGTACTTC.